This T cell receptor (beta chain) was found in a study of identifying expanded T cells in peripheral blood (dated by TCRdb to the late 2010s). In terms of the full investigation: Four technical replicates, made by sequencing separate aliquots from the same pool of genomic DNA, were compared pairwise.

On this clone: Its antigen is still unknown. No per-base quality is available; no much larger clone lies one base away.

CDR1 is given as MDHEN and CDR2 as SYDVKM, both from the germline V gene. V is cut by 6 bases and J by 5 bases, and the space between the germline ends is 19 bases. Inclusive of the bounding cysteine and phenylalanine, the CDR3 is 15 residues long. The CDR3 DNA has 45 bases and is translated from base 1. The immunoSEQ Assay, which uses bias-controlled multiplex PCR amplification of genomic DNA, was used to profile TCRbeta CDR3 regions. For the original study's pipeline: To quantify the absolute abundance of each unique TCRbeta CDR3 region, the sequences were collapsed and filtered. Two models were used to test differential abundance: a binomial model (Fisher-equivalent) and a beta-binomial model that adds time-dependent variance fitted from healthy donors. Clones with fewer than 5 combined templates were removed, and differential abundance was called for clones with a Benjamini-Hochberg FDR below 0.01. Beta-binomial variance was modeled as a function of total template count across the two samples using the form v = (b*log(k)+a)^2. Entries here come from immuneACCESS through TCRdb and include only in-frame sequences with V and J called. Some clones fail to appear in such tables; in the studies checked, an unresolved V gene covers under half of the shortfall, and the cause of the remainder is unknown. For V, J and clone size, that table is used; D and trimming come from the DNA. The sample has tens of thousands of clones on record, about four fifths of them singletons. Jointly, the top ten make up about 20% of the sample.

Overall study results and their limits: The authors expected that over much longer intervals, such as months to years, biological variance in healthy repertoires might increase even further. Variance in clone template counts between roughly two-week samples significantly increased with total template count across all healthy donors. The beta-binomial model significantly reduced the number of clones called differentially abundant and the false-positive rate across all healthy-donor time intervals. The binomial model flagged around 1.1 differentially abundant clones between technical replicates, compared with about 17 over around two weeks and about 20 over about four weeks.

No immune events such as infections were documented for the healthy donors during the collection period. Healthy-donor blood repertoires served as a training cohort to calibrate time-dependent variance in a beta-binomial model of T-cell clone differential abundance. The training cohort included around ten healthy donors, of whom 3 were female and 7 were male. An age range of roughly 25 to 65 years, with an average of about 45 years, was recorded for the donors. Whole blood, obtained from a commercial supplier, was collected from each healthy donor at three time points spaced approximately 13 days apart. Genomic DNA was extracted from unsorted whole blood for immunosequencing.

The TCR comes from a person aged 18 to 70 in good health. The sequencing sample was made of blood. This chain is built from TRBV28 and TRBJ1-2, with a weak D call of TRBD1 (5 bases match). Here the CDR3 is given as CASRTARDVRYGYTF. The DNA is TGTGCCAGCAGAACCGCCAGGGATGTTCGTTATGGCTACACCTTC.